This T cell receptor (beta chain) was observed in a study of CD4 T cells in relation to SARS-CoV-2 and coronaviruses. Study as a whole: After about nine days of antigen culture, PBMC TCR beta CDR3s were sequenced. No peptide or an HIV-1 Nef peptide pool served as negative control.

This clone was recorded a few times. No antigen is known for it. The table came from immunoSEQ multiplex PCR; TCRdb's copy has only in-frame clones and leaves some out. Counted here are just over 25,000 clones, roughly 76% occurring once; the ten biggest clones make up about 9.4%. Before the COVID-19 pandemic, during about 2010-2018, CD4+ T cells were taken from unexposed donors. CD4+ T cells were isolated from the cells after about ten days of culture. As cell numbers allowed, unexposed-donor CD4+ T cells faced SARS-CoV-2 S/N and four cold-coronavirus spikes. General study findings and limits: No crossreactivity against non-spike viral proteins was tested here.

This sequence was found in a human donor in good health. Sample: CD4+ T cells from PBMCs, cultured in vitro.

The DNA for the CDR3 is TGTGCCAGCAGTTACTCCGCAGAAATAACTGAAGCTTTCTTT. This translates into CASSYSAEITEAFF. The chain carries TRBV6-5 and TRBJ1-1; D is ambiguous. Germline V gene sequence: CDR1 MNHEY, CDR2 SVGAGI. The CDR3 contains 14 residues. Trimming took 0 bases from V and 5 from J, leaving 10 bases between them.